The next 18 T cell receptor beta chains were all read from a single sample in a study of chemoradiotherapy in HPV16-positive cancers. The assay was immunoSEQ multiplex PCR, and TCRdb's table has in-frame clones only and misses some. The sample gives roughly 20,000 clones, approximately 80% of which show up once; approximately 3.5% is in the top ten. Specimen: blood, collected from a patient who underwent chemoradiotherapy. These TCRs come from a human donor with HPV-associated anogenital cancer.

The genes are TRBV5-5 and TRBJ2-7; D perhaps matches TRBD1 (6 bases). The CDR3 covers 14 residues. The germline V gene encodes CDR1 SGHKS and CDR2 YYEKEE (reference sequence). Trimming took off 4 bases at V and 1 base at J, with 12 bases between the two ends. This CDR3 is CASSQHQGSYEQYF. The CDR3 DNA sequence: TGTGCCAGCAGCCAGCACCAGGGGTCCTACGAGCAGTACTTC. Variable domain in full (rest from reference TRBV5-5 and TRBJ2-7): DAGVTQSPTHLIKTRGQQVTLRCSPISGHKSVSWYQQVLGQGPQFIFQYYEKEERGRGNFPDRFSARQFPNYSSELNVNALLLGDSALYLCASSQHQGSYEQYFGPGTRLTVT.

The chain couples TRBV5-5 to TRBJ1-5, with a possible D match to TRBD1 (6 bases). The CDR3 extends over 17 amino acids. V shed 4 bases and J shed 0 bases, with 17 bases lying between them. Germline V gene lookup returns CDR1 SGHKS and CDR2 YYEKEE (reference sequence). The CDR3 region is CASSGSTGSYSNQPQHF. In DNA form, the CDR3 reads TGTGCCAGCAGCGGTTCAACAGGGTCCTATAGCAATCAGCCCCAGCATTTT.

The CDR3 loop reads CASSFTGLAGMSYEQYF. The CDR3 nucleotides read TGTGCCAGCAGTTTCACAGGACTAGCGGGGATGTCCTACGAGCAGTACTTC. The chain employs TRBV27 and TRBJ2-5, with TRBD2 matching over 12 bases. The end of the DNA is better explained by TRBJ2-7, so the J call may be wrong. The CDR3 runs to 17 residues. Germline V gene sequence: CDR1 MNHEY, CDR2 SMNVEV (reference sequence).

In DNA, the CDR3 is TGTGCCAGCACGGTCGCAGGGCCTTACTATGGCTACACCTTC. The encoded protein is CASTVAGPYYGYTF. The V gene is TRBV2, the J gene TRBJ1-2; possible D gene TRBD1, 5 bases. V lost 7 bases, J lost 3 bases, and 15 bases lay in between. The CDR3 contains 14 residues. CDR1 is SNHLY, CDR2 FYNNEI, per germline.

This clone was detected only once. This chain links TRBV2 with TRBJ1-3; D not resolved. The germline CDR1 and CDR2 sequences are SNHLY and FYNNEI. V lost 7 bases and J lost 0, with 10 bases in between. The CDR3 covers 14 residues. CDR3 in amino acids: CASKELSSGNTIYF. The CDR3, as DNA: TGTGCCAGCAAGGAGCTTAGCTCTGGAAACACCATATATTTT.

The V call is TRBV6-6, the J call TRBJ1-2; D gene ambiguous. V was pared by 2 bases and J by 6 bases, with 10 bases between. The germline V gene encodes CDR1 MNHNY and CDR2 SVGAGI (reference sequence). The CDR3 loop spans 13 amino acids. The DNA for the CDR3 is TGTGCCAGCAGTTACGGTGGGCCCGATGGCTACACCTTC. This codes for CASSYGGPDGYTF.

CDR3 sequence: CSVRQGEWGNTF. CDR3 nucleotide sequence: TGCAGCGTCAGGCAGGGGGAGTGGGGCAACACCTTC. The chain couples TRBV29-1 to TRBJ1-2, with TRBD1 identical over 7 bases. The V and J ends lost 6 bases and 12 bases, in that order; junction bases with no gene match: 13. The CDR3 is 12 residues long. CDR1 is SQVTM, CDR2 ANQGSEA, per germline.

This clone has only one observation. The chain employs TRBV5-8 and TRBJ2-7, with D possibly matching TRBD1 (6 bases). This CDR3 spans 14 amino acids. The V and J ends lost 4 bases and 5 bases respectively, with 16 bases between them. The V gene's germline CDR1 is SGHTS and CDR2 YDEGEE. The CDR3 loop reads CASSRGTPANEQYF. The CDR3 DNA is TGTGCCAGCAGCCGAGGGACACCCGCCAACGAGCAGTACTTC. Full variable domain (rest looked up from reference TRBV5-8 and TRBJ2-7): EAGVTQSPTHLIKTRGQQATLRCSPISGHTSVYWYQQALGLGLQFLLWYDEGEERNRGNFPPRFSGRQFPNYSSELNVNALELEDSALYLCASSRGTPANEQYFGPGTRLTVT.

The chain uses TRBV19 and TRBJ1-2, with unresolved D. CDR3 size: 14 residues. The germline V gene has CDR1 LNHDA and CDR2 SQIVND (reference sequence). Trimming pared 1 base from V and 4 bases from J, leaving 10 bases between. This CDR3 is CASSIGTFGYGYTF. Written as DNA, the CDR3 is TGTGCCAGTAGTATAGGAACGTTCGGCTATGGCTACACCTTC.

The J gene is TRBJ1-2, the V gene TRBV2; no definite D call. Trimming removed 9 bases at V and 4 bases at J, with 18 bases between. Germline V gives CDR1 SNHLY, CDR2 FYNNEI. The CDR3 sequence is 14 residues long. CDR3 coding DNA: TGTGCCAGTGGGGAAGGGCCAAAGGTCTATGGCTACACCTTC. Translation gives CASGEGPKVYGYTF.

The rearrangement links TRBV27 to TRBJ2-2, with D possibly being TRBD1 (8 bases). This CDR3 is built from 15 residues. CDR1 MNHEY and CDR2 SMNVEV come from the germline V gene (reference sequence). The V end was cut by 9 bases, the J end by 5 bases, with 19 bases between. The CDR3 DNA is TGTGCCAGAGGTCAGGGGGCAGCGGGAACCGGGGAGCTGTTTTTT. Protein product: CARGQGAAGTGELFF.

This sequence joins TRBV19 and TRBJ1-1, with 9 nucleotides matching TRBD1. The germline V gene has CDR1 LNHDA and CDR2 SQIVND (reference sequence). This CDR3 contains 16 residues. V was clipped by 5 bases and J by 1 base; unmatched bases: 8. The CDR3 protein is CASSGLGTGPNTEAFF. The CDR3 coding sequence is TGTGCCAGTAGTGGCCTCGGGACAGGGCCGAACACTGAAGCTTTCTTT.

This chain joins TRBV2 and TRBJ2-3; D is perhaps TRBD1 (5 bases). The CDR3 is 14 amino acids. In germline, CDR1 is SNHLY, CDR2 FYNNEI. V was shortened by 8 bases and J by 2 bases, with 14 bases between the two germline ends. Here the CDR3 reads CASPPTEITDTQYF. The CDR3, as DNA: TGTGCCAGCCCGCCGACAGAGATCACAGATACGCAGTATTTT. The entire variable domain, with the rest obtained from reference TRBV2 and TRBJ2-3, is as follows: EPEVTQTPSHQVTQMGQEVILRCVPISNHLYFYWYRQILGQKVEFLVSFYNNEISEKSEIFDDQFSVERPDGSNFTLKIRSTKLEDSAMYFCASPPTEITDTQYFGPGTRLTVL.

CDR3 in DNA: TGCGCCAGCAGCCAAGAATCGGCAGGGCGAACCTATGGCTACACCTTC. As protein: CASSQESAGRTYGYTF. The J gene is TRBJ1-2, the V gene TRBV4-3, with D maybe TRBD1 (5 bases). This CDR3 region has 16 residues. CDR1 is LGHNA, CDR2 YSLEER, per germline. Trimming left V 0 bases short and J 4 bases short, with 15 bases between.

V is TRBV5-6 and J is TRBJ2-1, with a possible D match to TRBD1 (6 bases). The V and J ends lost 2 bases and 8 bases respectively, with 8 bases between them. CDR3 size: 12 residues. Germline values: CDR1 SGHDT, CDR2 YYEEEE. The chain's CDR3 is CASSLQGHEQFF. CDR3 DNA sequence: TGTGCCAGCAGCTTACAGGGCCATGAGCAGTTCTTC.

Here the CDR3 reads CASSGSGPNYGYTF. The CDR3 nucleotides are TGTGCCAGCAGTGGCTCGGGTCCCAACTATGGCTACACCTTC. The rearrangement uses TRBV28 and TRBJ1-2; D is unclear. Germline V gives CDR1 MDHEN, CDR2 SYDVKM. This CDR3 contains 14 residues. V lost 5 bases and J lost 2, with 12 bases in between.

This sequence joins TRBV28 and TRBJ1-1; the D gene is possibly TRBD1 (5 bases). V was clipped by 5 bases and J by 1 base, with 14 bases between them. The CDR3 is made up of 15 amino acids. Germline CDR1 is MDHEN and CDR2 is SYDVKM. CDR3 bases: TGTGCCAGCAGTCCCGCCGGGACGGCGAACACTGAAGCTTTCTTT. This encodes CASSPAGTANTEAFF. Based on the CDR3 plus reference TRBV28 and TRBJ1-1, the full variable domain is DVKVTQSSRYLVKRTGEKVFLECVQDMDHENMFWYRQDPGLGLRLIYFSYDVKMKEKGDIPEGYSVSREKKERFSLILESASTNQTSMYLCASSPAGTANTEAFFGQGTRLTVV.

This chain links TRBV19 with TRBJ2-3, with TRBD1 identical over 7 bases. Germline CDR1 LNHDA, CDR2 SQIVND (reference sequence). With V trimmed by 11 bases and J by 6 bases, 2 bases remained unmatched. The CDR3 covers 10 residues. CDR3 coding DNA: TGTGCCGTACAGGGGGATACGCAGTATTTT. It is translated as CAVQGDTQYF. Combining the CDR3 with reference TRBV19 and TRBJ2-3 gives the whole variable domain DGGITQSPKYLFRKEGQNVTLSCEQNLNHDAMYWYRQDPGQGLRLIYYSQIVNDFQKGDIAEGYSVSREKKESFPLTVTSAQKNPTAFYLCAVQGDTQYFGPGTRLTVL.